These T cell receptor beta chains were read from a single sample in a study of response to subunit inactivated influenza vaccine. Via MiXCR, TCRdb re-called the RT-PCR reads, giving one row per CDR3 protein. The sample lists about 540,000 distinct CDR3 sequences, roughly a quarter occurring once. These same records also appear under a second study, on T cells expressing NK-cell markers.

Here the sequenced sample was CD4+ T cells sorted from PBMCs, taken approximately 12 days after vaccination. The source of these receptors is a man aged 45-65 years who received an inactivated influenza vaccine. Both conserved end residues are part of each CDR3. The order of the fields is CDR3 length, V gene, clone size, J gene, CDR3 protein. For some rows the clone size is stated as once, few or many, or as a class when expanded; others skip it.

15	TRBV3-1	once	TRBJ2-3	CASSPAGAYTDTQYF
15	TRBV5-1	.	TRBJ1-1	CASSLAPGYLTEAFF
19	TRBV15	.	TRBJ1-4	CATSRVFVGEGRWNEKLFF
19	TRBV6-2/TRBV6-3	.	TRBJ2-2	CASSYSGLYPGALTGELFF
14	TRBV28	many	TRBJ2-2	CASSLPSESGELFF
12	TRBV29-1	.	TRBJ1-1	CSGRDSNTEAFF
19	TRBV6-4	.	TRBJ2-3	CASSDEPGLAGLRTDTQYF
14	TRBV12-3/TRBV12-4	.	TRBJ1-5	CASSLGQGLQPQHF
14	TRBV18	.	TRBJ1-2	CASSPPTGNYGYTF
13	TRBV6-2/TRBV6-3	.	TRBJ2-1	CASSHMGPTEQFF
12	TRBV6-5	few	TRBJ2-2	CASSYSKGELFF
13	TRBV12-3/TRBV12-4	many	TRBJ2-4	CASSLADVGDQYF
13	TRBV6-6	few	TRBJ2-5	CASLADIQETQYF
16	TRBV20-1	.	TRBJ2-2	CSARDLSGRHTGELFF
15	TRBV6-1	.	TRBJ2-1	CASSKTSGGRNEQFF
12	TRBV20-1	few	TRBJ2-7	CSAQTETYEQYF
14	TRBV5-1	.	TRBJ1-1	CASSSGQPGTEAFF
16	TRBV24-1	few	TRBJ2-5	CATSDPAGGRPETQYF
11	TRBV29-1	many	TRBJ2-3	CSAKHTDTQYF
15	TRBV6-5	.	TRBJ1-1	CASSYSKRAVTEAFF
15	TRBV9	few	TRBJ2-5	CASSSKEGWGETQYF
16	TRBV6-1	few	TRBJ2-1	CASSVSGLAGGNEQFF
16	TRBV28	.	TRBJ2-7	CASSSGKSGGLREQYF
18	TRBV20-1	.	TRBJ2-3	CSANPGTIARGDTDTQYF